One and the same sample provided the 23 T cell receptor beta chains below, sequenced in a study of cytomegalovirus exposure and HLA in healthy donors. The PCR made use of 60 Vbeta and 13 Jbeta primers. Assay: immunoSEQ multiplex PCR; the TCRdb copy retains only in-frame clones and omits some. The repertoire consists of about 130,000 clones, with over 60% occurring once and the leading ten covering approximately 4.2%. What was sequenced was PBMCs. These TCRs come from a male donor in good health and CMV-seropositive.

The rearrangement uses TRBV10-3 and TRBJ2-5; TRBD2 agrees at 15 bases. Germline CDR1 is ENHRY and CDR2 is SYGVKD. CDR3 length: 19 residues. Trimming cost V 11 bases and J 1 base; bases outside gene matches: 17. DNA of the CDR3: TGTGCCGTATCTTCGCCGGGACTAGCGGGGGGACGGTCCCAAGAGACCCAGTACTTC. Translating it yields CAVSSPGLAGGRSQETQYF.

CDR3 nucleotides: TGTGCCAGCAGTAATAGCGGGAGGGCGGGTGAGCAGTTCTTC. This encodes CASSNSGRAGEQFF. V usage is TRBV28 and J usage is TRBJ2-1; 11 bases match TRBD2. The CDR3 has 14 amino acids. Germline CDR1 is MDHEN and CDR2 is SYDVKM. J lost 9 bases, V lost 5 bases, and 6 bases had no gene match.

This sequence joins TRBV6-6 and TRBJ2-2, with 7 bases aligning to TRBD1. Germline assignment: CDR1 MNHNY and CDR2 SVGAGI (reference sequence). V was pared by 6 bases and J by 4 bases, with 11 bases of the junction left unmatched. The CDR3 runs 16 residues. Written as DNA, the CDR3 is TGTGCCAGCAGCGTACAACAGGGGACGGGCACCGGGGAGCTGTTTTTT. It codes for CASSVQQGTGTGELFF.

The count of this clone is one. The rearrangement links TRBV6-5 to TRBJ2-7; D not certain. Trimming left V 3 bases short and J 0 bases short, with 12 bases between. The CDR3 totals 15 residues. Germline CDR1 reads MNHEY; CDR2 reads SVGAGI. The CDR3 sequence: CASSYATASSYEQYF. In DNA form, the CDR3 reads TGTGCCAGCAGTTATGCAACAGCCAGCTCCTACGAGCAGTACTTC.

The J gene is TRBJ1-2, the V gene TRBV30; the D is unclear. Deletions cut 0 bases from V and 4 bases from J, with 15 bases between. The CDR3 is made up of 15 amino acids. The germline V gene has CDR1 GTSNPN and CDR2 SVGIG (reference sequence). CDR3 region: CAWSVVPAAIYGYTF. DNA for the CDR3: TGTGCCTGGAGTGTAGTCCCCGCGGCGATCTATGGCTACACCTTC.

This chain uses TRBV28 with TRBJ1-4; possibly TRBD1 for D (6 bases). Deletions cut 7 bases from V and 8 bases from J, with 20 bases between. Germline V gene sequence: CDR1 MDHEN, CDR2 SYDVKM. CDR3 size: 15 residues. CDR3 nucleotides: TGTGCCAGCAACCCTCACGAAGGGGGTAGAGAAAAACTGTTTTTT. Encoded protein: CASNPHEGGREKLFF.

The rearrangement uses TRBV10-3 and TRBJ2-7; TRBD2 agrees at 8 bases. The CDR3 length is 15 residues. J was trimmed by 6 bases and V by 4 bases; bases with no gene match: 11. Germline V gene lookup returns CDR1 ENHRY and CDR2 SYGVKD. CDR3 bases: TGTGCCATCAGTGTCGGGGGGGAGTTAAAAGGCGAGCAGTACTTC. This encodes CAISVGGELKGEQYF.

V and J are TRBV4-1 and TRBJ2-6; TRBD1 agrees at 7 bases. Losses at the gene ends were 0 bases for V and 0 bases for J; bases not matched to a gene: 5. The CDR3 is 18 residues long. The V gene's germline CDR1 is MGHRA and CDR2 YSYEKL. In nucleotides, the CDR3 is TGCGCCAGCAGCCAAGAGGGACAGTTGAGCTCTGGGGCCAACGTCCTGACTTTC. It yields the protein CASSQEGQLSSGANVLTF.

This clone appeared a single time. This chain joins TRBV14 and TRBJ2-1; 7 nucleotides line up with TRBD1. This CDR3 has 16 amino acids. Trimming cost V 4 bases and J 1 base; bases outside gene matches: 7. In germline, CDR1 is SGHDN, CDR2 FVKESK. CDR3 sequence (DNA): TGTGCCAGCAGCCCCGACAGGGAACCTTCCTACAATGAGCAGTTCTTC. Translating gives CASSPDREPSYNEQFF. Looking up the rest from reference TRBV14 and TRBJ2-1 gives the full variable domain: EAGVTQFPSHSVIEKGQTVTLRCDPISGHDNLYWYRRVMGKEIKFLLHFVKESKQDESGMPNNRFLAERTGGTYSTLKVQPAELEDSGVYFCASSPDREPSYNEQFFGPGTRLTVL.

The genes are TRBV6-1 and TRBJ1-2; 10 nucleotides align to TRBD1. This CDR3 comprises 12 residues. From germline, CDR1 is MNHNS and CDR2 SASEGT. V was pared by 8 bases and J by 7 bases, with 4 bases of the junction left unmatched. CDR3 in amino acids: CASRGTGVGYTF. DNA of the CDR3: TGTGCCAGCCGCGGGACAGGGGTTGGCTACACCTTC.

The chain links TRBV28 to TRBJ1-2; D might be TRBD1 (6 bases). V was pared by 7 bases and J by 2 bases, with 14 bases between. Germline assignment: CDR1 MDHEN and CDR2 SYDVKM. The CDR3 spans 14 residues. The CDR3 spells CASTLSTGNYGYTF. The CDR3 DNA sequence: TGTGCCAGCACCCTGAGTACAGGGAACTATGGCTACACCTTC.

The chain has TRBV4-1 and TRBJ2-1; TRBD2 might be the D (5 bases). CDR3 size: 15 residues. Germline loops: CDR1 MGHRA, CDR2 YSYEKL. V was shortened by 0 bases and J by 8 bases, with 14 bases between the two germline ends. The chain's CDR3 is CASSQEGERLDEQFF. The DNA for the CDR3 is TGCGCCAGCAGCCAAGAGGGAGAAAGATTGGATGAGCAGTTCTTC.

The chain links TRBV19 to TRBJ2-7; 10 bases map to TRBD2. V lost 4 bases to trimming and J lost 2 bases; unmatched junction nucleotides: 5. Germline CDR1 LNHDA, CDR2 SQIVND (reference sequence). The CDR3 loop spans 15 amino acids. This CDR3 reads CASSRSGRAPYEQYF. The CDR3 DNA sequence: TGTGCCAGTAGTAGGAGCGGGAGGGCCCCCTACGAGCAGTACTTC.

The CDR3 here is CASLNRGAYSPLHF. Written as DNA, the CDR3 is TGTGCCAGTTTAAATAGGGGCGCATATTCACCCCTCCACTTT. The V gene is TRBV2, the J gene TRBJ1-6, with a possible D match to TRBD1 (5 bases). The germline V gene encodes CDR1 SNHLY and CDR2 FYNNEI. The ends were cut back, 9 bases at V and 8 bases at J, with 17 bases in the middle. The CDR3 consists of 14 residues.

This clone was recorded a few times. V is TRBV5-1 and J is TRBJ2-3; TRBD2 is a possible D gene (5 bases). This CDR3 is built from 15 residues. V was cut by 3 bases and J by 1 base, with 12 bases left in between. Germline CDR1 and CDR2: SGHRS and YFSETQ. The CDR3 nucleotides read TGCGCCAGCAGCTCTGGGCGGGTGGGCACAGATACGCAGTATTTT. Residues: CASSSGRVGTDTQYF.

The chain carries TRBV7-9 and TRBJ2-7; TRBD1 agrees at 7 bases. Germline V CDR1 and CDR2: SEHNR, FQNEAQ (reference sequence). The junction had 4 bases not matched to a gene; V was cut back by 2 bases and J by 3 bases. The CDR3 loop spans 14 amino acids. Here the CDR3 reads CASSLLAGGYEQYF. Here the CDR3 DNA reads TGTGCCAGCAGCTTATTGGCAGGGGGCTACGAGCAGTACTTC.

The V call is TRBV10-3, the J call TRBJ2-3; the match to TRBD1 covers 7 bases. V dropped 2 bases and J dropped 7; count of bases not matched to a gene: 12. Germline V gene lookup returns CDR1 ENHRY and CDR2 SYGVKD. This CDR3 comprises 16 residues. As DNA, the CDR3 is TGTGCCATCAGTGAGCCACCCGGGACAGATCGTTATACGCAGTATTTT. Translated, it gives CAISEPPGTDRYTQYF.

The CDR3 spells CASSTSGSNEKLFF. CDR3 in DNA: TGTGCCAGTAGTACTTCCGGGTCTAATGAAAAACTGTTTTTT. The chain has TRBV19 and TRBJ1-4; D gene unclear. The V gene's germline CDR1 is LNHDA and CDR2 SQIVND (reference sequence). Trimming pared 4 bases from V and 3 bases from J, leaving 9 bases between. This CDR3 has 14 amino acids.

This chain uses TRBV5-1 with TRBJ2-7; TRBD2 might be the D (6 bases). The CDR3 has 13 residues. Trimming left V 5 bases short and J 2 bases short, with 11 bases between. Germline V gene lookup returns CDR1 SGHRS and CDR2 YFSETQ. CDR3 sequence (DNA): TGCGCCAGCAGTAAGTCGGGGGCCTACGAGCAGTACTTC. Its protein is CASSKSGAYEQYF.

This chain uses TRBV6-5 with TRBJ1-5, with D unclear. Deletions cut 2 bases from V and 8 bases from J, with 10 bases between. Germline CDR1 and CDR2: MNHEY and SVGAGI. This CDR3 region has 13 residues. CDR3 sequence (DNA): TGTGCCAGCAGTTACACCCGAAGCGAGCCCCAGCATTTT. Translating it yields CASSYTRSEPQHF.

The V call is TRBV7-9, the J call TRBJ2-7; 8 bases are a match to TRBD1. With V trimmed by 3 bases and J by 0 bases, 7 bases remained unmatched. The CDR3 is made up of 16 amino acids. Germline V gene sequence: CDR1 SEHNR, CDR2 FQNEAQ (reference sequence). The CDR3 DNA reads as TGTGCCAGCAGCTTGGCAGGGGGCAGGGGCTCCTACGAGCAGTACTTC. Protein sequence: CASSLAGGRGSYEQYF.

This chain joins TRBV7-9 and TRBJ1-6; 7 positions match TRBD1. Germline V lookup: CDR1 SEHNR, CDR2 FQNEAQ (reference sequence). This CDR3 contains 15 residues. J lost 6 bases, V lost 7 bases, and 9 bases had no gene match. The CDR3: CASNVEGAANSPLHF. The CDR3 nucleotides read TGTGCCAGCAATGTGGAGGGGGCAGCTAATTCACCCCTCCACTTT.

For this clone: Other DNA sequences of this sample code for an identical CDR3. This chain links TRBV5-4 with TRBJ1-1, with D uncertain. The CDR3 runs 13 residues. Trimming took off 0 bases at V and 1 base at J, with 4 bases between the two ends. In germline, CDR1 is SGHNT, CDR2 YYREEE (reference sequence). The CDR3, as DNA: TGTGCCAGCAGCTTGGATAGGAACACTGAAGCTTTCTTT. This gives the protein CASSLDRNTEAFF.